The rows below give T cell receptor beta chains drawn from one sample of a study of cytomegalovirus exposure and HLA in healthy donors. Assay: immunoSEQ multiplex PCR; the TCRdb copy retains only in-frame clones and omits some. The sample lists about 130,000 clones, around 67% occurring once. The sequencing input was PBMCs. All receptors come from a man in his fifties or sixties in good health and CMV-seropositive. Both conserved end residues are part of each CDR3. D genes are given only for firm matches. Size values are once, few and many counts, or a class for expanded clones, and some rows have none.

d_call | clone_size | j_call | v_call | cdr3_nt | cdr3_aa
TRBD1 | . | TRBJ1-2 | TRBV11-2 | TGTGCCAGTCACGACCTAAAGACGGGACAGGGGGCTGGCTACACCTTC | CASHDLKTGQGAGYTF
. | . | TRBJ2-7 | TRBV23-1 | TGCGCCAGCAGTCGCGGCTTCCCTACCTACGAGCAGTACTTC | CASSRGFPTYEQYF
TRBD2 | few | TRBJ2-7 | TRBV2 | TGTGCCAGCAGTTTTACAGGAGGGGAGGGCGAGCAGTACTTC | CASSFTGGEGEQYF
TRBD2 | . | TRBJ2-2 | TRBV5-1 | TGCGCCAGCAGCCCGCGGGGGGGGGACACCGGGGAGCTGTTTTTT | CASSPRGGDTGELFF
. | . | TRBJ2-5 | TRBV5-1 | TGCGCCAGCAGCGAGACAGCCTCGGGAGAGACCCAGTACTTC | CASSETASGETQYF
. | . | TRBJ2-3 | TRBV5-4 | TGTGCCAGCAGCTCTGCGAGCACAGATACGCAGTATTTT | CASSSASTDTQYF
TRBD2 | . | TRBJ2-3 | TRBV30 | TGTGCCTGGGTTCGACTAGCGGGCACAGATACGCAGTATTTT | CAWVRLAGTDTQYF
. | . | TRBJ2-3 | TRBV27 | TGTGCCAGCAGTTTACGCAGGGAAGATACGCAGTATTTT | CASSLRREDTQYF
. | few | TRBJ2-5 | TRBV12-5 | TGTGCTAGTGGTTTGGCAGGGTTGGAGACCCAGTACTTC | CASGLAGLETQYF
TRBD1 | . | TRBJ1-2 | TRBV7-2 | TGTGCCAGCAGCTTTCCGACAGGGAGGCTTTATGGCTACACCTTC | CASSFPTGRLYGYTF
. | . | TRBJ1-4 | TRBV15 | TGTGCCACCAGCAGAGATTTAGGGGCCAATGAAAAACTGTTTTTT | CATSRDLGANEKLFF
TRBD2 | . | TRBJ2-3 | TRBV6-4 | TGTGCCAGCAGTGACTACCCAGCCAAGCGGGGGGGCACAGATACGCAGTATTTT | CASSDYPAKRGGTDTQYF
. | . | TRBJ2-5 | TRBV5-6 | TGTGCCAGCAGCATGCAAAGGGACATCCCGTACCAAGAGACCCAGTACTTC | CASSMQRDIPYQETQYF
TRBD2 | . | TRBJ2-1 | TRBV5-6 | TGTGCCAGCAGCTTGTTGGCGGGGGGAATGGGGTTCTTC | CASSLLAGGMGFF
. | . | TRBJ1-2 | TRBV7-2 | TGTGCCAGCAGCCGACTCTCTCCTACCTCCCAAGGCTACACCTTC | CASSRLSPTSQGYTF
TRBD1 | once | TRBJ2-2 | TRBV2 | TGTGCCACCAGACAGGGGAGTAACACCGGGGAGCTGTTTTTT | CATRQGSNTGELFF
. | . | TRBJ2-7 | TRBV5-1 | TGCGCCAGCAGCTCGCTAAGCGGAACCTACGAGCAGTACTTC | CASSSLSGTYEQYF
. | . | TRBJ2-3 | TRBV6-5 | TGTGCCAGCAGTTACGAGGGGGGGTCGTTGACGCAGTATTTT | CASSYEGGSLTQYF
. | . | TRBJ1-5 | TRBV30 | TGTGCCTGGAGTGGACCGGGATATAGCAATCAGCCCCAGCATTTT | CAWSGPGYSNQPQHF
. | . | TRBJ2-7 | TRBV18 | TGTGCCAGCTCACTGCCGACGGGGGATAGATACGAGCAGTACTTC | CASSLPTGDRYEQYF
. | . | TRBJ2-7 | TRBV5-4 | TGTGCCAGCACCCCTTTACAGGGACAAAACGAGCAGTACTTC | CASTPLQGQNEQYF
. | . | TRBJ2-5 | TRBV11-2 | TGTGCCAGCAGCTTTGGAGCGGGCGAGACCCAGTACTTC | CASSFGAGETQYF
. | . | TRBJ2-1 | TRBV25-1 | TGTGCCAGCAACCCAGGTTTTGGTCGGGAGCAGTTCTTC | CASNPGFGREQFF
. | . | TRBJ1-4 | TRBV5-1 | TGCGCCAGCAGCTTGGTACAGAATGAAAAACTGTTTTTT | CASSLVQNEKLFF
. | . | TRBJ1-1 | TRBV7-3 | TGTGCCAGCAGCTCAGGGATTGAAGCTTTCTTT | CASSSGIEAFF
. | . | TRBJ1-3 | TRBV18 | TGTGCCAGCTCACAACTCGGGCTCGGACAAGGTGGAAACACCATATATTTT | CASSQLGLGQGGNTIYF
. | . | TRBJ2-3 | TRBV5-4 | TGTGCCAGCAGTCCAGGCTTCCACACAGATACGCAGTATTTT | CASSPGFHTDTQYF
. | . | TRBJ1-1 | TRBV11-3 | TGTGCCAGCAGCCACATCGCGGCAGGGATGGAGCCGGCGGAAGCTTTCTTT | CASSHIAAGMEPAEAFF
. | . | TRBJ2-3 | TRBV5-6 | TGTGCCAGCAGCTTGGAATTGTGGGGCCAGGATACGCAGTATTTT | CASSLELWGQDTQYF
. | . | TRBJ2-5 | TRBV6-5 | TGTGCCAGCAGTTACGGGCGGCGACTACCGCAAGAGACCCAGTACTTC | CASSYGRRLPQETQYF
TRBD2 | . | TRBJ2-3 | TRBV30 | TGTGCCTGCCACCGAGCGGGGGGGTCAGATACGCAGTATTTT | CACHRAGGSDTQYF